A single sample gave rise to the 18 T cell receptor beta chains below, sequenced in a study of regulatory T cells in long-lasting Graves disease. In building TCR beta libraries, iRepertoire HTBI primers were used together with Arm-PCR of CDR3 regions. MiXCR, run by TCRdb on the multiplex PCR reads, gives a single entry per CDR3 protein. The sample carries about 290,000 distinct CDR3 sequences, around 21% recorded once. As to time point: persistent/refractory GD, antithyroid drugs over 5 years with positive TRAb. Extracted RNA from PBMCs served as the source of the TCR library. The specimen comprised peripheral blood mononuclear cells (PBMCs), sampled when the disease was refractory, from a patient treated with antithyroid drugs. These receptors were obtained from a female donor with Graves disease.

J is TRBJ2-4 and V is TRBV18, with a weak D call TRBD1 (5 bases). The CDR3 consists of 17 residues. Germline V gene data show CDR1 as KGHSH and CDR2 as LQKENI. The germline V and J ends were trimmed by 0 bases and 0 bases, with 12 bases remaining between them. The CDR3 DNA sequence: TGTGCCAGCTCACCACCGGGAAGGGGCCTAGCCAAAAACATTCAGTACTTC. Translation gives CASSPPGRGLAKNIQYF.

This clonotype was counted ten times or more. This chain uses TRBV6-2 or TRBV6-3 with TRBJ2-5; a possible D gene is TRBD2 (5 bases). This CDR3 spans 15 amino acids. V gave up 7 bases and J gave up 1 base, with 16 bases separating them. Germline V lookup: CDR1 MNHEY, CDR2 SVGEGT. CDR3 nucleotides: TGTGCCAGCACTCGAGACTACGTCCCCCAAGAGACCCAGTACTTC. Encoded protein: CASTRDYVPQETQYF.

V gene TRBV19 combines with J gene TRBJ1-2; 9 bases align to TRBD1. The V gene's germline CDR1 is LNHDA and CDR2 SQIVND (reference sequence). The length of the CDR3 is 13 residues. The V and J ends lost 8 bases and 9 bases, in that order; junction bases with no gene match: 10. For the CDR3, the DNA is TGTGCCAGTGGACCGGGACAGGGCATACGCTACACCTTC. It translates to CASGPGQGIRYTF.

The chain employs TRBV2 and TRBJ1-5; the match to TRBD1 covers 8 bases. This CDR3 has 15 residues. Trimming removed 4 bases from V and 5 bases from J; junction bases left unmatched: 7. Germline V gene lookup returns CDR1 SNHLY and CDR2 FYNNEI. CDR3 in amino acids: CASSGTGRLDQPQHF. DNA for the CDR3: TGTGCCAGCAGTGGGACAGGGCGCCTGGATCAGCCCCAGCATTTT.

As to this clonotype: In this CDR3 the conserved last residue, phenylalanine or tryptophan, is missing, so a read error is likely. This chain links TRBV7-8 with TRBJ1-4; D perhaps matches TRBD1 (6 bases). The germline V and J ends were trimmed by 4 bases and 8 bases, with 17 bases remaining between them. CDR1 and CDR2 (germline): SGHVS, FQNEAQ. The CDR3 is made up of 15 amino acids. The CDR3 protein is CASSSVTGLREKLFC. The DNA of the CDR3 is TGTGCCAGCAGCTCCGTGACAGGACTTAGAGAAAAACTGTTTTGT.

This chain joins TRBV4-1 and TRBJ1-1; TRBD1 aligns across 9 bases. J gave up 5 bases and V 1 base, and 2 bases lay outside the gene matches. From germline, CDR1 is MGHRA and CDR2 YSYEKL. The CDR3 loop spans 14 amino acids. Written as DNA, the CDR3 is TGCGCCAGCAGCCAAGCTGGACAGGGGACTGAAGCTTTCTTT. Protein: CASSQAGQGTEAFF.

This clonotype occurred a few times. The J gene is TRBJ2-5, the V gene TRBV6-5; D possibly matches TRBD1 or TRBD2 (5 bases each). Trimming removed 3 bases from V and 5 bases from J, with 19 bases in between. Germline values: CDR1 MNHEY, CDR2 SVGAGI. The CDR3 consists of 16 residues. Here the CDR3 DNA reads TGTGCCAGCAGTTATGGGGGAAGGCGGCCCCAGGAGACCCAGTACTTC. Translating it yields CASSYGGRRPQETQYF.

This clonotype was seen only a few times. The rearrangement uses TRBV11-2 and TRBJ1-1; D is unclear. V was shortened by 1 base and J by 8 bases, with 17 bases between the two germline ends. Germline-derived CDR1 and CDR2 are SGHAT and FQNNGV. The CDR3 loop spans 15 amino acids. The CDR3 protein is CASSLVRASLKEAFF. The CDR3 nucleotides read TGTGCCAGCAGCTTAGTCCGGGCATCTCTTAAAGAAGCTTTCTTT.

In its sample, this clonotype was seen a few times. The CDR3 loop is CASSPRQNSGNTIYF. The CDR3 DNA follows: TGTGCCAGCTCACCGCGACAGAACTCTGGAAACACCATATATTTT. The rearrangement links TRBV18 to TRBJ1-3; weak D call: TRBD1 (5 bases). Trimming cost V 3 bases and J 0 bases, with 9 bases left between them. The CDR3 is made up of 15 amino acids. In germline, CDR1 is KGHSH, CDR2 LQKENI.

This chain joins TRBV6-9 and TRBJ1-1; 8 bases map to TRBD1. The CDR3 runs to 15 residues. Looked up from germline, CDR1 is MNHGY and CDR2 is SVAAGI. Unmatched junction bases numbered 8, after V lost 1 base and J lost 7 bases. CDR3 DNA: TGTGCCAGCAGTTATTTGGGCAGGGGGCCGGGTGAAGCTTTCTTT. Its translation is CASSYLGRGPGEAFF.

This clonotype was found many times. The chain uses TRBV6-2 or TRBV6-3 and TRBJ2-6; D ambiguous. The CDR3 loop spans 15 amino acids. V lost 3 bases to trimming and J lost 2 bases, with 8 bases between them. CDR1 and CDR2 (germline): MNHEY, SVGEGT. The CDR3 sequence is CASSYKSPGANVLTF. Here the CDR3 DNA reads TGTGCCAGCAGTTATAAAAGTCCTGGGGCCAACGTCCTGACTTTC.

This clonotype was observed many times. The junction shows a germline mismatch at one end, possibly a read error. The V and J genes are TRBV4-3 and TRBJ1-5, with TRBD1 identical over 10 bases. Germline V gene sequence: CDR1 LGHNA, CDR2 YSLEER. The CDR3 length is 15 residues. The DNA for the CDR3 is TGTGCCAGCAGCCAGGACAGGGGGAGCAATCAGCCCCAGCATTTT. Translating gives CASSQDRGSNQPQHF.

Many counts were recorded for this clonotype. The chain recombines TRBV28 with TRBJ2-5, with 9 bases lining up with TRBD2. J was trimmed by 5 bases and V by 10 bases; bases with no gene match: 17. The CDR3 consists of 16 residues. Germline-derived CDR1 and CDR2 are MDHEN and SYDVKM. Here the CDR3 reads CATAVLAGVEGETQYF. The CDR3 nucleotides are TGTGCCACAGCAGTCTTAGCGGGAGTAGAGGGGGAGACCCAGTACTTC.

V usage is TRBV18 and J usage is TRBJ1-3; D may be TRBD1 (5 bases). The V and J ends lost 3 bases and 2 bases respectively, with 11 bases between them. The CDR3 spans 15 residues. Germline V gives CDR1 KGHSH, CDR2 LQKENI. The CDR3 region is CASSPSAGPGNTIYF. CDR3 DNA: TGTGCCAGCTCACCTTCGGCGGGGCCTGGAAACACCATATATTTT.

This clonotype was detected only a few times. With a much larger clone just one base away, this may be a read error. V and J are TRBV12-3 or TRBV12-4 and TRBJ1-4; D not certain. Trimming removed 6 bases at V and 4 bases at J, with 15 bases between. This CDR3 comprises 15 residues. The DNA of the CDR3 is TGTGCCAGCAGCGTCCAGAACGGCTTTAATGAAAAACTGTTTTTT. Its protein is CASSVQNGFNEKLFF.

This clonotype appeared a few times. The chain's CDR3 is CASSLRASNTEAFF. Here the CDR3 DNA reads TGCGCCAGCAGCCTCCGGGCCTCGAACACTGAAGCTTTCTTT. The chain carries TRBV5-1 and TRBJ1-1; no clear D gene. The CDR3 sequence is 14 residues long. With 4 bases removed from V and 1 base from J, the gap between germline ends came to 11 bases. The germline V gene encodes CDR1 SGHRS and CDR2 YFSETQ.

This clonotype was seen at least ten times. The chain joins TRBV7-2 to TRBJ1-2; D is undetermined. Trimming removed 5 bases from V and 2 bases from J, with 12 bases in between. In germline, CDR1 is SGHTA, CDR2 FQGNSA. The CDR3 loop spans 14 amino acids. The CDR3 sequence: CASSVPGGNYGYTF. DNA for the CDR3: TGTGCCAGCAGCGTACCCGGAGGCAACTATGGCTACACCTTC.

This clonotype was seen more than once but under ten times. The chain combines TRBV6-4 with TRBJ1-1; TRBD1 aligns across 8 bases. Germline CDR1 MRHNA, CDR2 SNTAGT. The CDR3 contains 13 residues. V trimming: 6 bases; J trimming: 6 bases; junction bases outside the gene matches: 6. The CDR3 loop reads CASSQDRASEAFF. The CDR3 nucleotides read TGTGCCAGCAGCCAGGACAGGGCTTCTGAAGCTTTCTTT.